This is a list of T cell receptor beta chains from one sample in a study of tumor-infiltrating lymphocytes in primary liver carcinoma. TCRdb processed the multiplex PCR reads anew with MiXCR; each CDR3 protein has one entry. The sample carries about 320,000 distinct CDR3 sequences, approximately 60% recorded once. Sequencing used peripheral blood. The source of these receptors is a middle-aged man with primary liver carcinoma and hepatitis B virus infection. Each CDR3 is given with its conserved first and last residue. D genes are given only for firm matches. For some rows the clone size is stated as once, few or many, or as a class when expanded; others skip it.

CGSSQDLGHVNQPQHF TGTGGCAGCAGCCAAGATTTGGGACATGTTAATCAGCCCCAGCATTTT NA TRBJ1-5 NA TRBV4-2
CVSSTLTGKETRYF TGTGTCAGCAGTACCCTGACAGGAAAAGAGACCCGGTACTTC NA TRBJ2-5 NA TRBV28
CASSQLPGSYNEQFF TGTGCCAGCAGCCAACTCCCGGGCTCATACAATGAGCAGTTCTTC NA TRBJ2-1 NA TRBV7-9
CASSRLAGDPTYEQYF TGTGCCAGCAGCAGACTAGCGGGAGATCCGACCTACGAGCAGTACTTC TRBD2 TRBJ2-7 few TRBV25-1
CVSSSRSDTEQFF TGTGTCAGCAGCTCCCGGAGCGACACTGAGCAGTTCTTC NA TRBJ2-1 NA TRBV11-2
CSVEESGRGEETQYF TGCAGCGTTGAAGAGAGTGGCAGGGGTGAAGAGACCCAGTACTTC NA TRBJ2-5 many TRBV29-1
CASRRTLVSHLHF TGTGCCAGCAGACGGACACTCGTTTCACACCTCCACTTT NA TRBJ1-6 NA TRBV11-1
CASRSTPGVGELFF TGCGCCAGCAGATCCACCCCGGGGGTCGGGGAGCTGTTTTTT NA TRBJ2-2 few TRBV5-1
CASSQVLGGSYNEQFF TGCGCCAGCAGCCAAGTCCTTGGCGGCTCCTATAATGAGCAGTTCTTC NA TRBJ2-1 NA TRBV4-1
CSVRLSRGLEETQYF TGCAGCGTCCGACTAAGCAGGGGCCTCGAAGAGACCCAGTACTTC NA TRBJ2-5 NA TRBV29-1
CTSSDRVTGSPLHF TGTACCAGCAGTGATCGGGTAACGGGTTCACCCCTCCACTTT NA TRBJ1-6 NA TRBV6-1
CASSYLGRRRNEQFF TGTGCCAGCAGTTACCTGGGCAGAAGGCGCAATGAGCAGTTCTTC NA TRBJ2-1 many TRBV6-5
CASSFRTGGAPDTQYF TGTGCCAGCAGCTTTAGGACAGGGGGCGCACCAGATACGCAGTATTTT TRBD1 TRBJ2-3 few TRBV5-4
CASSLPQHPAGGNTIYF TGTGCCAGCAGCCTACCACAACATCCTGCGGGAGGAAACACCATATATTTT NA TRBJ1-3 many TRBV5-6
CASSFLPLNNEQFF TGCGCCAGCAGCTTTCTTCCCCTGAACAATGAGCAGTTCTTC NA TRBJ2-1 NA TRBV5-1
CASSPGGGQETQYF TGCGCCAGCAGCCCCGGCGGAGGCCAAGAGACCCAGTACTTC NA TRBJ2-5 few TRBV5-1
CASPRVGGAGTGELFF TGTGCCAGCCCCCGAGTCGGTGGAGCGGGCACCGGGGAGCTGTTTTTT NA TRBJ2-2 NA TRBV12-3/TRBV12-4
CASRPGTSGRASLEQYF TGTGCCAGCAGACCCGGGACTAGCGGGAGGGCCTCTCTCGAGCAGTACTTC TRBD2 TRBJ2-7 NA TRBV28
CASNSGSGNGGETQYF TGTGCCAGCAACTCAGGAAGCGGGAACGGGGGAGAGACCCAGTACTTC TRBD2 TRBJ2-5 NA TRBV11-1
CASSEAVRWGRETQYF TGTGCCAGCAGTGAAGCGGTTCGTTGGGGGCGGGAGACCCAGTACTTC NA TRBJ2-5 many TRBV6-1
CAWSVWGSPMNTKAFF TGTGCCTGGAGTGTATGGGGGTCCCCAATGAACACTAAAGCTTTCTTT NA TRBJ1-1 NA TRBV30
CASSLGAERLAKNIQYF TGCGCCAGCAGCTTGGGAGCGGAAAGACTAGCCAAAAACATTCAGTACTTC NA TRBJ2-4 NA TRBV5-1
CASGEGETQYF TGTGCCAGCGGAGAGGGGGAGACCCAGTACTTC NA TRBJ2-5 few TRBV7-9
CGAREDRGGGYTF TGCGGTGCTAGAGAAGACAGGGGTGGAGGCTACACCTTC TRBD1 TRBJ1-2 NA TRBV20-1
CASSFDRAGGGELFF TGTGCCAGCAGTTTCGACAGGGCGGGCGGCGGGGAGCTGTTTTTT TRBD1 TRBJ2-2 few TRBV28
CASSLFTSGVNEQFF TGTGCCAGCAGCTTATTTACGTCGGGAGTCAATGAGCAGTTCTTC NA TRBJ2-1 NA TRBV11-1
CASNQGSLRSNEKLFF TGCGCCAGTAACCAAGGGTCCCTTCGGTCTAATGAAAAACTGTTTTTT NA TRBJ1-4 NA TRBV4-3
CASSQGTGSNEKLFF TGTGCCAGCAGCCAAGGGACAGGGAGTAATGAAAAACTGTTTTTT TRBD1 TRBJ1-4 NA TRBV4-2
CASQPDRRSYEQYF TGTGCCAGCCAGCCGGACAGGCGGTCCTACGAGCAGTACTTC TRBD1 TRBJ2-7 once TRBV2
CSGRTGFVNIQYF TGTAGCGGACGAACAGGGTTTGTAAACATTCAGTACTTC NA TRBJ2-4 NA TRBV29-1
CASSRGQGARTGELSF TGTGCAAGCAGCCGGGGACAGGGGGCTCGGACCGGGGAGCTGTCTTTT TRBD1 TRBJ2-2 NA TRBV4-2
CASSSPGPTNEKLFF TGTGCCAGCAGCTCCCCAGGACCAACTAATGAAAAACTGTTTTTT NA TRBJ1-4 NA TRBV21-1
CASSSRRRASNQPQHF TGTGCCAGCAGTTCGAGGCGCAGGGCCAGCAATCAGCCCCAGCATTTT NA TRBJ1-5 NA TRBV12-3/TRBV12-4
CASSQDLTGGRNEQFF TGTGCCAGCAGCCAAGATTTGACGGGGGGCCGCAATGAGCAGTTCTTC NA TRBJ2-1 many TRBV4-2
CAICGGAGRRVTEAFF TGTGCCATCTGTGGGGGTGCAGGGAGGAGGGTCACTGAAGCTTTCTTT NA TRBJ1-1 few TRBV10-3
CASSGMAGTGNEQFF TGTGCCAGCAGTGGGATGGCGGGAACGGGGAATGAGCAGTTCTTC NA TRBJ2-1 many TRBV6-1
CASSPRGQGEGYEQYF TGTGCCAGCAGCCCCCGCGGACAGGGAGAAGGGTACGAGCAGTACTTC TRBD1 TRBJ2-7 NA TRBV13